This T cell receptor (beta chain) was recovered during a study of blood T cell repertoires in COVID-19. Study at large: The origin of the acute and convalescent COVID-19 samples was the United States, Italy and Spain. Nucleic acid was either cDNA or gDNA, and it came from T cells, B-cell-depleted T cells, or PBMCs.

The CDR3 is made up of 18 amino acids. Looked up from germline, CDR1 is LGHNA and CDR2 is YSLEER. The ends were cut back, 3 bases at V and 0 bases at J, with 15 bases in the middle. Authors' data handling: Amplification with reference gene primers provided the estimates of nucleated cell counts. Data came from immunoSEQ multiplex PCR; TCRdb stores just in-frame clones and leaves some out. V and J calls and clone size are given by that table; D and trimming were obtained from the DNA. The sample holds 90,000 to 150,000 clones, 65% to 90% seen once. The source of this sequence is a man older than 75 with acute or convalescent COVID-19. This chain joins TRBV4-3 and TRBJ2-6; possibly TRBD1 for D (5 bases). The sequencing input was peripheral blood. This CDR3 is CASSQADRAHSGANVLTF. The CDR3 DNA is TGCGCCAGCAGCCAGGCCGACAGAGCCCACTCTGGGGCCAACGTCCTGACTTTC.